The next 21 T cell receptor beta chains were all read from a single sample in a study of STAT5B mutations in CD4+ large granular lymphocyte leukemia. Measured with immunoSEQ multiplex PCR; TCRdb has only the in-frame clones, and not every one. The table shows about 30,000 clones, with under 80% occurring only once. Specimen: CD4+ T cells from blood buffy coats. The receptors come from a human donor in good health.

This clone was counted between two and nine times. V usage is TRBV5-1 and J usage is TRBJ2-7; D unresolved. Germline V CDR1 and CDR2: SGHRS, YFSETQ. The CDR3 covers 14 residues. The V and J ends lost 0 bases and 2 bases respectively, with 9 bases between them. CDR3 amino acids: CASSLGRITYEQYF. The CDR3 coding sequence is TGCGCCAGCAGCTTGGGTAGGATAACCTACGAGCAGTACTTC.

This sequence joins TRBV2 and TRBJ1-2; tentative D call: TRBD1 (5 bases). This CDR3 is built from 13 residues. V gave up 4 bases and J gave up 4 bases, with 10 bases separating them. The germline CDR1 and CDR2 sequences are SNHLY and FYNNEI. This CDR3 reads CASSGQSVYGYTF. The CDR3, as DNA: TGTGCCAGCAGTGGACAGTCGGTCTATGGCTACACCTTC.

The chain has TRBV6-5 and TRBJ2-2; D tentatively reads TRBD1 or TRBD2 (6 bases each). The CDR3 consists of 15 residues. Trimming stripped 0 bases from V and 7 bases from J, with 12 bases between. Germline lookup yields CDR1 MNHEY and CDR2 SVGAGI. Written as DNA, the CDR3 is TGTGCCAGCAGTTACTCGGGGGGCCGGGACGGGGAGCTGTTTTTT. This gives the protein CASSYSGGRDGELFF.

The V gene is TRBV5-1, the J gene TRBJ2-1; D is possibly TRBD2 (6 bases). Germline lookup yields CDR1 SGHRS and CDR2 YFSETQ. Deletions cut 4 bases from V and 5 bases from J, with 16 bases between. The CDR3 covers 15 residues. This chain's CDR3 is CASSRTASVNNEQFF. In DNA, the CDR3 is TGCGCCAGCAGCCGAACTGCTAGCGTTAACAATGAGCAGTTCTTC.

The CDR3 loop is CASSKEGGRGVDGYTF. DNA of the CDR3: TGCGCCAGCAGCAAAGAAGGAGGGAGAGGTGTGGATGGCTACACCTTC. The chain recombines TRBV5-1 with TRBJ1-2; D call uncertain. Germline lookup yields CDR1 SGHRS and CDR2 YFSETQ. The CDR3 runs to 16 residues. The ends were cut back, 4 bases at V and 6 bases at J, with 22 bases in the middle. Drawing the rest from reference TRBV5-1 and TRBJ1-2, the complete variable domain is KAGVTQTPRYLIKTRGQQVTLSCSPISGHRSVSWYQQTPGQGLQFLFEYFSETQRNKGNFPGRFSGRQFSNSRSEMNVSTLELGDSALYLCASSKEGGRGVDGYTFGSGTRLTVV.

In this sample, this clone turned up once. This rearrangement joins TRBV29-1 to TRBJ1-1; the match to TRBD1 covers 7 bases. The V gene's germline CDR1 is SQVTM and CDR2 ANQGSEA. The CDR3 runs to 15 residues. With V trimmed by 7 bases and J by 3 bases, 14 bases remained unmatched. DNA of the CDR3: TGCAGCGCCGACGTGCCAGGGGGGGGAGACACTGAAGCTTTCTTT. It codes for CSADVPGGGDTEAFF.

The genes are TRBV19 and TRBJ1-4; D gene ambiguous. From germline, CDR1 is LNHDA and CDR2 SQIVND (reference sequence). The ends were cut back, 5 bases at V and 11 bases at J, with 15 bases in the middle. This CDR3 is 13 amino acids long. The CDR3 sequence is CASSPPGPAKLFF. The CDR3 nucleotides read TGTGCCAGTAGTCCCCCCGGGCCGGCGAAACTGTTTTTT.

This chain joins TRBV2 and TRBJ1-6, with 8 nucleotides matching TRBD1. The length of the CDR3 is 14 residues. V was clipped by 6 bases and J by 10 bases; unmatched bases: 8. Germline CDR1 and CDR2: SNHLY and FYNNEI. CDR3 residues: CASRDDRGASPLHF. The CDR3 DNA sequence: TGTGCCAGCAGAGACGACAGGGGAGCGTCACCCCTCCACTTT.

The rearrangement uses TRBV6-6 and TRBJ1-2; 9 bases are shared with TRBD1. CDR1 MNHNY and CDR2 SVGAGI come from the germline V gene (reference sequence). This CDR3 is built from 12 residues. The junction had 0 bases not matched to a gene; V was cut back by 6 bases and J by 4 bases. The CDR3 region is CASRTGGYGYTF. CDR3 DNA sequence: TGTGCCAGCAGGACAGGGGGCTATGGCTACACCTTC.

This rearrangement joins TRBV4-1 to TRBJ2-7; the D call may be TRBD1 or TRBD2 (5 bases each). Trimming cost V 0 bases and J 6 bases, with 9 bases left between them. The germline CDR1 and CDR2 sequences are MGHRA and YSYEKL. This CDR3 is built from 13 residues. CDR3 coding DNA: TGCGCCAGCAGCCAAGATTGGGGACCCGAGCAGTACTTC. This codes for CASSQDWGPEQYF.

This chain connects TRBV9 to TRBJ2-7, with D possibly being TRBD1 (6 bases). With 3 bases removed from V and 4 bases from J, the gap between germline ends came to 23 bases. Germline CDR1 SGDLS, CDR2 YYNGEE. CDR3 length equals 17 residues. The DNA for the CDR3 is TGTGCCAGCAGCGCCAACAAACCCGGACAGACCCTATACGAGCAGTACTTC. Residues: CASSANKPGQTLYEQYF.

The chain couples TRBV9 to TRBJ1-3; D ambiguous. The CDR3 covers 14 residues. Per germline, CDR1 SGDLS and CDR2 YYNGEE. V gave up 2 bases and J gave up 5 bases, with 11 bases separating them. Here the CDR3 DNA reads TGTGCCAGCAGCGTGGGCCTTACTCGAAACACCATATATTTT. It is translated as CASSVGLTRNTIYF.

V gene TRBV6-4 combines with J gene TRBJ2-5, with 8 bases that match TRBD1. Germline CDR1 and CDR2: MRHNA and SNTAGT. The CDR3 length is 13 residues. V shed 4 bases and J 4 bases; nucleotides not matched to a gene: 2. The CDR3: CASSGDRGETQYF. CDR3 bases: TGTGCCAGCAGTGGTGACAGGGGAGAGACCCAGTACTTC.

This chain joins TRBV5-1 and TRBJ1-5, with TRBD1 matching 7 bases. The CDR3 extends over 15 amino acids. Germline CDR1 and CDR2: SGHRS and YFSETQ. Losses at the gene ends were 2 bases for V and 0 bases for J; bases not matched to a gene: 2. CDR3 loop: CASSFGTASNQPQHF. DNA of the CDR3: TGCGCCAGCAGCTTCGGGACAGCTAGCAATCAGCCCCAGCATTTT.

The chain recombines TRBV29-1 with TRBJ1-5; TRBD1 matches 10 bases. V was pared by 6 bases and J by 6 bases, with 5 bases of the junction left unmatched. Germline V gives CDR1 SQVTM, CDR2 ANQGSEA. This CDR3 spans 13 amino acids. Here the CDR3 DNA reads TGCAGCGTCGGACAGGGGGTGGGTCAGCCCCAGCATTTT. It yields the protein CSVGQGVGQPQHF.

In nucleotides, the CDR3 is TGTGCCAGCAGTTTCCTGACAGAAGATACGCAGTATTTT. Translation: CASSFLTEDTQYF. The chain joins TRBV27 to TRBJ2-3; D is possibly TRBD1 (5 bases). Germline lookup yields CDR1 MNHEY and CDR2 SMNVEV (reference sequence). V lost 3 bases to trimming and J lost 5 bases, with 9 bases between them. The CDR3 loop spans 13 amino acids.

V gene TRBV25-1 combines with J gene TRBJ2-1, with a possible D match to TRBD1 (5 bases). The germline CDR1 and CDR2 sequences are MGHDK and SYGVNS. The CDR3 is 12 residues long. The V and J ends lost 6 bases and 4 bases respectively, with 7 bases between them. The CDR3 region has the DNA TGTGCCAGCAGCAGGGCTTACAATGAGCAGTTCTTC. Amino acid sequence: CASSRAYNEQFF.

The chain carries TRBV7-9 and TRBJ1-6, with D unresolved. Deletions cut 5 bases from V and 5 bases from J, with 10 bases between. The CDR3 consists of 14 residues. Germline V gene sequence: CDR1 SEHNR, CDR2 FQNEAQ (reference sequence). The CDR3 loop is CASSIGTDNSPLHF. As DNA, the CDR3 is TGTGCCAGCAGCATAGGTACAGATAATTCACCCCTCCACTTT.

The chain employs TRBV7-2 and TRBJ2-5, with TRBD1 matching over 7 bases. J lost 0 bases, V lost 4 bases, and 5 bases had no gene match. The V gene's germline CDR1 is SGHTA and CDR2 FQGNSA. The CDR3 runs 15 residues. The CDR3 sequence: CASSSGTVYQETQYF. CDR3 nucleotides: TGTGCCAGCAGCTCTGGGACAGTGTACCAAGAGACCCAGTACTTC.

The chain recombines TRBV6-6 with TRBJ2-7; 11 bases line up with TRBD1. Germline assignment: CDR1 MNHNY and CDR2 SVGAGI (reference sequence). The V segment lost 4 bases and the J segment 3 bases; nucleotides outside the gene matches: 5. The CDR3 contains 15 residues. The CDR3 DNA reads as TGTGCCAGCAGTTCCCCGGGACAGGGGGACTACGAGCAGTACTTC. It yields the protein CASSSPGQGDYEQYF.

J is TRBJ2-1 and V is TRBV5-1; possible D gene TRBD1, 5 bases. V was shortened by 0 bases and J by 7 bases, with 11 bases between the two germline ends. The length of the CDR3 is 14 residues. From germline, CDR1 is SGHRS and CDR2 YFSETQ. CDR3 nucleotides: TGCGCCAGCAGCTTGGCCCCTAGGGGAAATGAGCAGTTCTTC. This encodes CASSLAPRGNEQFF.